One sample yielded the 31 T cell receptor beta chains listed below, sequenced in a study of cytomegalovirus exposure and HLA in healthy donors (dated 2017 in TCRdb). Libraries were built with the immunoSEQ multiplex PCR assay. TCRdb took over this immuneACCESS table, retaining in-frame rearrangements with V and J assigned. Such tables are incomplete; in checked studies, under half of the missing clones stem from an unresolved V gene, and the remainder is unexplained. This sample lists about 400,000 clones; just over 85% were detected once. Roughly 0.8% of the sample rests with the top ten. The sample was PBMCs. These TCRs come from a woman under 30 in good health and CMV-seronegative.

The rearrangement joins TRBV27 to TRBJ2-1, with 8 bases lining up with TRBD2. The CDR3 loop spans 16 amino acids. With 6 bases clipped from V and 2 bases from J, the junction kept 9 bases outside the gene matches. Germline values: CDR1 MNHEY, CDR2 SMNVEV (reference sequence). The CDR3 DNA is TGTGCCAGCAGGGAGGGACTAGGCCGGACCTACAATGAGCAGTTCTTC. It translates to CASREGLGRTYNEQFF.

The chain joins TRBV5-6 to TRBJ1-1; D is possibly TRBD1 (6 bases). V lost 4 bases and J lost 6, with 16 bases in between. CDR3 size: 14 residues. Per germline, CDR1 SGHDT and CDR2 YYEEEE. The CDR3 spells CASSRTGSRAEAFF. The CDR3 DNA is TGTGCCAGCAGCCGTACAGGGTCTCGCGCTGAAGCTTTCTTT.

V is TRBV27 and J is TRBJ2-7, with 9 bases identical to TRBD1. V was clipped by 2 bases and J by 2 bases; unmatched bases: 4. The germline gives CDR1 MNHEY, CDR2 SMNVEV (reference sequence). The CDR3 extends over 15 amino acids. This chain's CDR3 is CASSLRTGDTYEQYF. CDR3 bases: TGTGCCAGCAGTTTAAGGACAGGGGATACCTACGAGCAGTACTTC.

The rearrangement links TRBV6-6 to TRBJ1-2; no reliable D call. Trimming shortened V by 2 bases and J by 11 bases, and 12 bases separated the two germline ends. The V gene's germline CDR1 is MNHNY and CDR2 SVGAGI (reference sequence). This CDR3 contains 12 residues. The CDR3 DNA is TGTGCCAGCAGTTACCCGACTGGATTGTACACCTTC. Protein product: CASSYPTGLYTF.

As regards this clone: The same CDR3 is also encoded by other DNA sequences in this sample. The genes are TRBV27 and TRBJ2-7; D possibly corresponds to TRBD2 (6 bases). CDR3 length: 14 amino acids. The V gene lost 1 base and the J gene lost 2 bases, with 9 bases spanning the gap. Germline CDR1 MNHEY, CDR2 SMNVEV (reference sequence). CDR3 sequence: CASSLLGGTYEQYF. Written as DNA, the CDR3 is TGTGCCAGCAGTTTATTGGGGGGTACCTACGAGCAGTACTTC.

J is TRBJ2-5 and V is TRBV2, with D maybe TRBD2 (6 bases). Germline assignment: CDR1 SNHLY and CDR2 FYNNEI. The CDR3 length is 13 residues. V lost 4 bases and J 6 bases, leaving 12 bases between the germline ends. The CDR3 sequence: CASSGWRGQTQYF. The CDR3 coding sequence is TGTGCCAGCAGTGGGTGGAGGGGTCAGACCCAGTACTTC. Combining the CDR3 with reference TRBV2 and TRBJ2-5 gives the whole variable domain EPEVTQTPSHQVTQMGQEVILRCVPISNHLYFYWYRQILGQKVEFLVSFYNNEISEKSEIFDDQFSVERPDGSNFTLKIRSTKLEDSAMYFCASSGWRGQTQYFGPGTRLLVL.

V and J are TRBV27 and TRBJ2-3, with TRBD1 as a possible D gene (6 bases). CDR1 is MNHEY, CDR2 SMNVEV, per germline (reference sequence). Deletions cut 5 bases from V and 1 base from J, with 7 bases between. The CDR3 sequence is 13 residues long. The CDR3 loop is CASSRQGTDTQYF. The CDR3, as DNA: TGTGCCAGCAGTAGACAGGGCACAGATACGCAGTATTTT.

This chain connects TRBV20-1 to TRBJ2-1; D not resolved. The CDR3 spans 11 residues. V shed 3 bases and J shed 7 bases, with 7 bases lying between them. CDR1 is DFQATT and CDR2 is SNEGSKA in the germline V gene (reference sequence). The CDR3 DNA sequence: TGCAGTGCTAGTTCCCAGAATGAGCAGTTCTTC. Protein sequence: CSASSQNEQFF.

The chain recombines TRBV2 with TRBJ2-3, with 7 bases identical to TRBD1. V was clipped by 4 bases and J by 0 bases; unmatched bases: 4. CDR1 is SNHLY and CDR2 is FYNNEI in the germline V gene. CDR3 size: 15 residues. CDR3 sequence: CASSAGRGSTDTQYF. The CDR3 nucleotides are TGTGCCAGCAGTGCGGGCAGGGGGAGCACAGATACGCAGTATTTT.

The chain has TRBV5-8 and TRBJ2-7; tentatively, D is TRBD1 (6 bases). V was pared by 0 bases and J by 3 bases, with 10 bases between. The CDR3 loop spans 14 amino acids. Germline CDR1 SGHTS, CDR2 YDEGEE. Here the CDR3 DNA reads TGTGCCAGCAGCTTGGAGGACAGCTTCTACGAGCAGTACTTC. This sequence encodes CASSLEDSFYEQYF.

The CDR3 spells CAIGTSMREAYNEQFF. The CDR3 DNA is TGTGCCATCGGGACCTCCATGCGGGAGGCCTACAATGAGCAGTTCTTC. The rearrangement joins TRBV10-3 to TRBJ2-1; TRBD2 matches 8 bases. The germline V gene has CDR1 ENHRY and CDR2 SYGVKD. The length of the CDR3 is 16 residues. V lost 8 bases, J lost 2 bases, and 11 bases stayed unmatched.

This rearrangement joins TRBV4-2 to TRBJ1-5, with D possibly being TRBD1 (5 bases). V was shortened by 2 bases and J by 8 bases, with 10 bases between the two germline ends. Germline V lookup: CDR1 LGHNA, CDR2 YNFKEQ. The CDR3 sequence is 13 residues long. The CDR3: CASSQLGGEPQHF. The CDR3, as DNA: TGTGCCAGCAGCCAACTGGGGGGGGAGCCCCAGCATTTT.

CDR3 DNA: TGTGCCACCTCCCCGTGGGGGGAGTTGAGCAATCAGCCCCAGCATTTT. This sequence encodes CATSPWGELSNQPQHF. The genes are TRBV19 and TRBJ1-5; possible D gene TRBD1, 5 bases. CDR3 length equals 16 residues. Germline V CDR1 and CDR2: LNHDA, SQIVND (reference sequence). Trimming removed 10 bases from V and 1 base from J, with 20 bases in between.

The chain uses TRBV18 and TRBJ1-2, with 7 positions matching TRBD1. After removal of 3 bases from V and 6 bases from J, the junction contained 13 bases not matched to a gene. Germline CDR1 is KGHSH and CDR2 is LQKENI. The CDR3 contains 16 residues. CDR3 residues: CASSPRFDREGNGYTF. CDR3 DNA sequence: TGTGCCAGCTCACCCCGTTTCGACAGGGAAGGGAATGGCTACACCTTC.

This chain joins TRBV5-6 and TRBJ2-7; D may be TRBD2 (5 bases). The CDR3 is 16 residues long. The V gene lost 2 bases and the J gene lost 0 bases, with 15 bases spanning the gap. Germline assignment: CDR1 SGHDT and CDR2 YYEEEE. The CDR3 protein is CASSFLRGPSSYEQYF. The DNA for the CDR3 is TGTGCCAGCAGCTTTCTTCGGGGTCCGAGCTCCTACGAGCAGTACTTC.

V gene TRBV2 combines with J gene TRBJ2-1; D is possibly TRBD1 (5 bases). V dropped 1 base and J dropped 6 bases, with 13 bases sitting between them. The germline V gene has CDR1 SNHLY and CDR2 FYNNEI. This CDR3 spans 15 amino acids. In DNA, the CDR3 is TGTGCCAGCAGTGAAGACTGGACACCGGGCAATGAGCAGTTCTTC. The encoded protein is CASSEDWTPGNEQFF.

The genes are TRBV4-1 and TRBJ1-5; TRBD1 might be the D (5 bases). Germline V gene data show CDR1 as MGHRA and CDR2 as YSYEKL. The CDR3 has 18 residues. Trimming shortened V by 1 base and J by 0 bases, and 16 bases separated the two germline ends. DNA for the CDR3: TGCGCCAGCAGCCAAGGGCCGCGACAGACCCATAGCAATCAGCCCCAGCATTTT. As protein: CASSQGPRQTHSNQPQHF.

The V and J genes are TRBV27 and TRBJ1-1, with a possible D match to TRBD1 (5 bases). This CDR3 contains 14 residues. Germline-derived CDR1 and CDR2 are MNHEY and SMNVEV (reference sequence). V was cut by 0 bases and J by 5 bases, with 10 bases left in between. The CDR3 here is CASSLSTTVTEAFF. DNA for the CDR3: TGTGCCAGCAGTTTATCGACGACAGTGACTGAAGCTTTCTTT.

The chain employs TRBV2 and TRBJ1-1; D possibly corresponds to TRBD1 (6 bases). Germline CDR1 SNHLY, CDR2 FYNNEI. The CDR3 runs 15 residues. The V and J ends lost 3 bases and 2 bases respectively, with 13 bases between them. CDR3 residues: CASSEITGPNTEAFF. The DNA of the CDR3 is TGTGCCAGCAGTGAGATAACAGGGCCTAACACTGAAGCTTTCTTT.

The J gene is TRBJ2-1, the V gene TRBV5-6, with TRBD2 identical over 9 bases. This CDR3 is 14 amino acids long. V lost 1 base, J lost 6 bases, and 2 bases stayed unmatched. CDR1 is SGHDT, CDR2 YYEEEE, per germline. The CDR3 coding sequence is TGTGCCAGCAGCTTGCTTAGCGGGAGCAATGAGCAGTTCTTC. Protein sequence: CASSLLSGSNEQFF.

CDR3 sequence: CAWSPGLIQNEQFF. CDR3 nucleotide sequence: TGTGCCTGGAGCCCGGGACTTATCCAAAATGAGCAGTTCTTC. The chain combines TRBV30 with TRBJ2-1, with TRBD2 as a possible D gene (6 bases). The CDR3 extends over 14 amino acids. The V and J ends lost 3 bases and 7 bases respectively, with 16 bases between them. Per the germline V gene, CDR1 is GTSNPN and CDR2 is SVGIG (reference sequence).

The chain recombines TRBV9 with TRBJ2-1, with TRBD2 as a possible D gene (6 bases). The ends were cut back, 4 bases at V and 8 bases at J, with 25 bases in the middle. This CDR3 has 17 residues. Germline V gene sequence: CDR1 SGDLS, CDR2 YYNGEE. CDR3 sequence (DNA): TGTGCCAGCAGCACCGGTCGTCGACCGACTAGTAGGTATGAGCAGTTCTTC. Protein: CASSTGRRPTSRYEQFF. The complete variable domain, with remaining parts taken from reference TRBV9 and TRBJ2-1, reads DSGVTQTPKHLITATGQRVTLRCSPRSGDLSVYWYQQSLDQGLQFLIQYYNGEERAKGNILERFSAQQFPDLHSELNLSSLELGDSALYFCASSTGRRPTSRYEQFFGPGTRLTVL.

This chain uses TRBV10-2 with TRBJ1-2, with a weak D call TRBD1 (5 bases). V lost 7 bases, J lost 4 bases, and 13 bases lay in between. Germline V CDR1 and CDR2: WSHSY, SAAADI. The CDR3 has 13 residues. The CDR3 is CASTPGRAYGYTF. The CDR3 bases are TGCGCCAGCACCCCTGGCAGGGCCTATGGCTACACCTTC.

The chain uses TRBV2 and TRBJ2-1, with D possibly being TRBD2 (6 bases). The CDR3 runs 16 residues. Germline V gives CDR1 SNHLY, CDR2 FYNNEI. Trimming took 2 bases from V and 4 from J, leaving 15 bases between them. DNA for the CDR3: TGTGCCAGCAGTGAATTGCCCCGGGAGCGATACAATGAGCAGTTCTTC. Protein product: CASSELPRERYNEQFF.

The rearrangement joins TRBV5-1 to TRBJ2-3, with 12 bases fitting TRBD2. Germline CDR1 and CDR2: SGHRS and YFSETQ. The CDR3 loop spans 16 amino acids. V trimming: 3 bases; J trimming: 5 bases; junction bases outside the gene matches: 7. The CDR3 protein is CASSSMTSGGKDTQYF. The CDR3 nucleotides read TGCGCCAGCAGCTCGATGACTAGCGGGGGTAAAGATACGCAGTATTTT.

The J gene is TRBJ1-1, the V gene TRBV18, with TRBD1 as a possible D gene (5 bases). The CDR3 runs to 14 residues. Germline V gene data show CDR1 as KGHSH and CDR2 as LQKENI. V dropped 5 bases and J dropped 1 base, with 11 bases sitting between them. CDR3 sequence (DNA): TGTGCCAGCTCATCCAACCAGGGGAACACTGAAGCTTTCTTT. It encodes CASSSNQGNTEAFF.

The sample holds a few counts of this clone. Written as DNA, the CDR3 is TGTGCCAGCTCCGGGGTAGATCAGCCCCAGCATTTT. It translates to CASSGVDQPQHF. The chain carries TRBV18 and TRBJ1-5; D gene uncertain. The V gene lost 6 bases and the J gene lost 5 bases, with 8 bases spanning the gap. The CDR3 is 12 amino acids. Germline CDR1 KGHSH, CDR2 LQKENI.

This clone was seen only a few times. The chain carries TRBV30 and TRBJ1-3, with 7 bases aligning to TRBD1. After removal of 5 bases from V and 2 bases from J, the junction contained 3 bases not matched to a gene. The CDR3 contains 13 residues. Germline-derived CDR1 and CDR2 are GTSNPN and SVGIG (reference sequence). This CDR3 reads CAWGRGTGNTIYF. Here the CDR3 DNA reads TGTGCCTGGGGCAGGGGGACTGGAAACACCATATATTTT. The whole variable domain, filled in from reference TRBV30 and TRBJ1-3, reads SQTIHQWPATLVQPVGSPLSLECTVEGTSNPNLYWYRQAAGRGLQLLFYSVGIGQISSEVPQNLSASRPQDRQFILSSKKLLLSDSGFYLCAWGRGTGNTIYFGEGSWLTVV.

This clone was detected a few times. The chain employs TRBV2 and TRBJ2-3, with D perhaps matching TRBD2 (6 bases). This CDR3 is built from 15 residues. V gave up 4 bases and J gave up 2 bases, with 13 bases separating them. The V gene's germline CDR1 is SNHLY and CDR2 FYNNEI. CDR3: CASSGRDSYTDTQYF. The CDR3 nucleotides read TGTGCCAGCAGTGGCCGGGACTCCTACACAGATACGCAGTATTTT.

This chain connects TRBV6-1 to TRBJ2-7; TRBD2 might be the D (6 bases). Trimming left V 3 bases short and J 0 bases short, with 15 bases between. This CDR3 spans 16 amino acids. CDR1 and CDR2 from the germline V gene are MNHNS and SASEGT. DNA for the CDR3: TGTGCCAGCAGTGATCAGATAGCGGCAAGCTCCTACGAGCAGTACTTC. Its protein is CASSDQIAASSYEQYF.

The genes are TRBV28 and TRBJ2-7; 7 bases agree with TRBD1. V lost 11 bases to trimming and J lost 5 bases; unmatched junction nucleotides: 9. The CDR3 runs 12 residues. From germline, CDR1 is MDHEN and CDR2 SYDVKM. CDR3 DNA: TGTGCCCCGACAGGGTACCCCCACGAGCAGTACTTC. Protein sequence: CAPTGYPHEQYF.